Sequencing of this T cell receptor beta chain was carried out in a study of T cell changes during pregnancy in multiple sclerosis. This CDR3 spans 13 amino acids. From germline, CDR1 is LGHNA and CDR2 YNFKEQ. The ends were cut back, 1 base at V and 0 bases at J, with 3 bases in the middle. This clone occurred a few times. Profiling relied on immunoSEQ multiplex PCR, and the TCRdb table lists in-frame clones only, not all of them. Among under 40,000 clones, 90% to 95% were seen once, and the ten largest hold about 8%. The sequence came from a female donor with multiple sclerosis, enrolled in a pregnancy study. This chain connects TRBV4-2 to TRBJ1-1; D call uncertain. Material: CD8+ T cells from peripheral blood mononuclear cells, obtained in the third trimester of pregnancy. CDR3 nucleotides: TGTGCCAGCAGCCAAGTTATGAACACTGAAGCTTTCTTT. Translated: CASSQVMNTEAFF.